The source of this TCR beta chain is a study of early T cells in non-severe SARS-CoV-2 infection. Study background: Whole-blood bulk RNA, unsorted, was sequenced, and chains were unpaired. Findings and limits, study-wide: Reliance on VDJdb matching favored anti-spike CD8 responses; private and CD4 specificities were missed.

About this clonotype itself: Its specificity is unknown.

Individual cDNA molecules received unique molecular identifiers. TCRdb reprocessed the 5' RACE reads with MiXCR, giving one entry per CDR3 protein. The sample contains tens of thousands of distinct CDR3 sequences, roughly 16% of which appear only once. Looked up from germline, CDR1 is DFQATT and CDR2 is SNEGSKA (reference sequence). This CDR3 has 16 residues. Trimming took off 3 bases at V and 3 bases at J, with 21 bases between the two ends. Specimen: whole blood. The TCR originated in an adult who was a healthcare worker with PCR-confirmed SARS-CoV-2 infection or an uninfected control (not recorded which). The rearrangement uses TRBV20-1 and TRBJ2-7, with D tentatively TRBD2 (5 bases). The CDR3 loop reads CSASLISGSPGYEQYF. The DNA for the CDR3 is TGCAGTGCTAGTCTCATATCGGGATCCCCGGGCTACGAGCAGTACTTC.